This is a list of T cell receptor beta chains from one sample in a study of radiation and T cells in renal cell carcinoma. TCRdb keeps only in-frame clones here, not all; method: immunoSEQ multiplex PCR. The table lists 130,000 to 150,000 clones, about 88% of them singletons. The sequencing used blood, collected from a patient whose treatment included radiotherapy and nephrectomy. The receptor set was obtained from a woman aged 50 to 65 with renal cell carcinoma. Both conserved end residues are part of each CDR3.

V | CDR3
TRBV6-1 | CASQDLAKNIQYF
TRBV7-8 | CASSSTARSLGYFGNSPLHF
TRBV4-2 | CASSQPEGFAGGGYTF
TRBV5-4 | CASSVGEGGTVEKLFF
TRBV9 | CASSVAGQGLSTNEKLFF
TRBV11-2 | CASRNRGRLDEQFF
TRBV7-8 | CASSSSPATLSNYGYTF
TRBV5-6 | CASSLGGPSGYTF
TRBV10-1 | CASSESFNQPQHF
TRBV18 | CASSPSGGHTGMNTEAFF
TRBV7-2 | CASSPVFWETQYF
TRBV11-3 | CAMTRANDSNQPQHF
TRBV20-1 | CSAQGSYGYTF
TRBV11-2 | CASSLLRGRNLNGYTF
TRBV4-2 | CASSQEATSAYEQYF
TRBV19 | CASSAPFSGANVLTF
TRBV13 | CASSTTGGNTGELFF
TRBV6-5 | CASTRDRGQPQHF
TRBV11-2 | CASSPRGEEKLFF
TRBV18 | CASSQDRVDGYTF
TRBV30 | CAWSRLAGGYEQYF
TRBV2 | CASSISRANEKLFF
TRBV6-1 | CASRVSQGEQYF
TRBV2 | CARSVGSGTDTQYF
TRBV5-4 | CASSQRRDTNTEAFF
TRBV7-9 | CASSSAASTDTQYF
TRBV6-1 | CASSPGRGNTEAFF
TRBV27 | CASSFGGPGNTIYF
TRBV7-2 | CASSFKGDSPLHF
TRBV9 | CASSPFYNEQFF
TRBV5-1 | CASSLDAGIDYTF
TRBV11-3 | CASSPTGIKDNEQFF